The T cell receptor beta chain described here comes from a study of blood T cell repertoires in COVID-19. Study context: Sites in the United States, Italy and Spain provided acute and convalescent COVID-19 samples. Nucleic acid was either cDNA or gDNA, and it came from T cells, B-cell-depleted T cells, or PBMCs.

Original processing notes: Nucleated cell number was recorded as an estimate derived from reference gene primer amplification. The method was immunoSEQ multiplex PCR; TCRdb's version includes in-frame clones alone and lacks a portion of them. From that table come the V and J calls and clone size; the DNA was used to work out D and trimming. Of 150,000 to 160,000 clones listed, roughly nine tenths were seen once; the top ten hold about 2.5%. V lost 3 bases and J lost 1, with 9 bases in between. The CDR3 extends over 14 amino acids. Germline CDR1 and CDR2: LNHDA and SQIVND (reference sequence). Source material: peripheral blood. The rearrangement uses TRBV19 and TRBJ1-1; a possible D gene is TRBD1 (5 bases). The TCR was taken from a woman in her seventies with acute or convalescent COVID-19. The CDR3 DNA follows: TGTGCCAGTAGTATGCCAGGGTGGAACACTGAAGCTTTCTTT. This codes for CASSMPGWNTEAFF. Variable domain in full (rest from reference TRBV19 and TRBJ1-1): DGGITQSPKYLFRKEGQNVTLSCEQNLNHDAMYWYRQDPGQGLRLIYYSQIVNDFQKGDIAEGYSVSREKKESFPLTVTSAQKNPTAFYLCASSMPGWNTEAFFGQGTRLTVV.